This TCR beta chain was sequenced during a study of T cells in Graves' hyperthyroidism and ophthalmopathy. This clonotype turned up a few times. Exclusion followed for patients with uncontrolled infection, other autoimmune disease, pregnancy or lactation. Amplification of TCR beta CDR3 regions was performed using RNA transcripts as template. TCR CDR3 regions were first amplified by RT-PCR with HTBI primers. TCRdb analysed the multiplex PCR reads with MiXCR anew, one entry per CDR3 protein. Among some 510,000 distinct CDR3 sequences listed, more than 20% were seen once. The CDR3 totals 13 residues. Germline lookup yields CDR1 DFQATT and CDR2 SNEGSKA (reference sequence). With 6 bases removed from V and 0 bases from J, the gap between germline ends came to 11 bases.

The chain links TRBV20-1 to TRBJ2-5; perhaps TRBD1 as D (6 bases). The TCR comes from a man between 18 and 29 years old with Graves' hyperthyroidism. Sequencing used blood. The DNA for the CDR3 is TGCAGTGCCATTACAGGGTACCAAGAGACCCAGTACTTC. This translates into CSAITGYQETQYF.